This note documents a single T cell receptor (beta chain) sequence. V was shortened by 2 bases and J by 0 bases, with 7 bases between the two germline ends. The CDR3 extends over 13 amino acids. Looked up from germline, CDR1 is GTSNPN and CDR2 is SVGIG (reference sequence). Clones were read by immunoSEQ multiplex PCR, and TCRdb kept only the in-frame ones, dropping some. The table lists around 140,000 clones, with 2% to 2.5% in the top ten. This specimen comes from a study of T cell responses to AZD1222 COVID-19 vaccine. The sequencing sample was made of peripheral blood. This clonotype was sampled from an adult in good health. V is TRBV30 and J is TRBJ1-1; D is uncertain. The CDR3 is CAWSITLNTEAFF. The CDR3 bases are TGTGCCTGGAGTATTACGCTGAACACTGAAGCTTTCTTT.